This TCR beta chain comes out of a study of shared clonotypes between healthy human individuals (dated by TCRdb to the early 2020s). In terms of the full investigation: The cohort included three men and a couple of women between 18 and 49 years of age. The study deeply sequenced blood TCR repertoires of five healthy adults to estimate repertoire size and the extent of clonotype sharing between individuals. Each donor's leukapheresis produced roughly between roughly 0.85 and 10 billion PBMCs. For each donor, CD4 naive and CD4 memory were each given three plates, CD8 naive was given two plates, and CD8 memory was given one plate. To increase sequencing depth and limit assay-specific biases, different laboratories used diverse techniques to prepare libraries and sequence TCR repertoires. Findings and caveats that apply to the study as a whole: Only blood was sampled, and tissue TCR repertoires likely differ from those in blood. Based on pairwise subsampling, the degree of clonotype sharing among donors was expected to be affected by sequencing depth. When a few donors were compared, the shared fraction of clonotypes was around 4.6% for naive CD4, 3.5% for naive CD8, more than 2% for memory CD4, and roughly 0.43% for memory CD8. Rarefaction of sorted-subset datasets indicated incomplete sequencing despite the large sequencing depth. The genetic and exposure-history diversity represented was limited by the small number of donors. Compared with non-shared clonotypes, clonotypes shared by all four sorted-subset donors had higher generation probabilities. Larger estimated clonotype richness was generally found for naive subsets than for memory subsets.

The CDR3 goes from the cysteine to the phenylalanine over 17 residues. Only the CDR3 DNA is retained, 51 bases long and in frame from the first base. The trim is 1 base for V and 0 bases for J, with a gap of 17 bases between the germline ends. The germline V gene specifies SGHDT as CDR1 and YYEEEE as CDR2. This clone was counted once. Its antigen is still unknown. Base qualities were left out, and no much larger clone turns up one base away. For the CD8 naive samples, CD45RO-negative cells were positively selected for CCR7, yielding a CD45RA+CCR7+ population from which TemRA cells were excluded. Donors were healthy HIV-negative adults with no recently reported acute infections or vaccinations. Every donor was a Caucasian adult living in Nashville, Tennessee, USA. Blood was obtained by leukapheresis, after which PBMCs were separated by Ficoll-Histopaque density gradient centrifugation and cryopreserved in liquid nitrogen vapor phase. Analytical flow cytometry was used to check the purity and quantity of every magnetically sorted T cell population. Genomic DNA was isolated from every sorted fraction and measured by UV absorbance on a Nanodrop 2000c.

TCR CDR3 regions were amplified from genomic DNA by multiplex PCR using the deep immunoSEQ assay. Extracted genomic DNA from each cell subset was distributed evenly across all wells of several immunoSEQ 96-well plates, and each plate was treated as a replicate. Each replicate PCR for sorted subsets received about 220 ng genomic DNA, equal to 28,000 or so T cell genomes. Purified libraries were quantified with a Qubit 3.0 fluorometer, sized on a Bioanalyzer 2100, and re-quantified with the KAPA Library Quantification kit. Each immunoSEQ 96-well plate was sequenced on its own single-read 150-cycle Illumina NextSeq 550 flow cell. The study's processing was this. Because the immunoSEQ output included only junctional sequences and no quality scores, the filtering could not be the same as the filtering used for full-length reads. Sequences were annotated with PyIR, a Python wrapper for IgBLAST v1.9, and V/J genes and CDR3 were assigned using IMGT germline references. Reads were filtered out if the reads had weak V/J assignments (E-value above 1e-6), no CDR3, stop codons, out-of-frame junctions, or ambiguous translated residues. V3J clonotypes were defined as sequences sharing the same inferred V gene, J gene, and CDR3 amino acid sequence. To compute the percentage overlap between repertoires, the number of shared unique clonotypes was divided by the size of the smaller repertoire. Repertoire richness was assessed with RTK rarefaction, the Chao1 estimator, and Recon v2.1 estimates of unobserved clonotypes. Generation probabilities for all TCRbeta clonotypes obtained by the gDNA method from several donors were computed using OLGA. TCRdb retrieved this table from immuneACCESS and kept in-frame rearrangements only. Not all clones are present; in checked studies, unresolved V genes account for under half, and no reason is known for the remainder. V and J calls plus clone size are reproduced from that table; the DNA served to infer D and trimming. In this sample the table shows more than 600,000 clones, around 92% of which occur a single time. The ten largest clones represent about 24% of the sample.

The sequencing input was naive CD8+ T cells sorted from blood. The cell subset or site label for this specimen denotes: CD45RA+CCR7+. The clonotype was recovered from a man in his thirties or forties in good health. Here the chain combines TRBV5-6 and TRBJ2-7; D gene: possibly TRBD1, on 6 matching bases. The nucleotide sequence is TGTGCCAGCAGCTTGAATCGCCGGACAGTGAGCTCCTACGAGCAGTACTTC. Its coded protein is CASSLNRRTVSSYEQYF.